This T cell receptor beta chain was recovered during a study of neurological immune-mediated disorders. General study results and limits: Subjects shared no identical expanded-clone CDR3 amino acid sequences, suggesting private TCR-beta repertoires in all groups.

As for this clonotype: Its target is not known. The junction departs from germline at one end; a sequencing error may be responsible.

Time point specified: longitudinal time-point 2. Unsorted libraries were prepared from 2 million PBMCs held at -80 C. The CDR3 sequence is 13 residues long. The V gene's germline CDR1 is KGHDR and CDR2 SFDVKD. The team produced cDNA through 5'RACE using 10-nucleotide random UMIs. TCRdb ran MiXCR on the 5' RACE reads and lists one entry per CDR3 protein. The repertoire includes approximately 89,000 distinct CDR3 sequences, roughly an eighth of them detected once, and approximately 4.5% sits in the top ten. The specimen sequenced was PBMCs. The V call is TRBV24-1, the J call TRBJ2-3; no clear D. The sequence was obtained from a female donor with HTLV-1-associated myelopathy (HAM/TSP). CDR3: CATSDLLVDRQYF. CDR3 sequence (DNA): TGTGCCACCAGTGATTTGCTTGTGGATAGGCAGTATTTT.